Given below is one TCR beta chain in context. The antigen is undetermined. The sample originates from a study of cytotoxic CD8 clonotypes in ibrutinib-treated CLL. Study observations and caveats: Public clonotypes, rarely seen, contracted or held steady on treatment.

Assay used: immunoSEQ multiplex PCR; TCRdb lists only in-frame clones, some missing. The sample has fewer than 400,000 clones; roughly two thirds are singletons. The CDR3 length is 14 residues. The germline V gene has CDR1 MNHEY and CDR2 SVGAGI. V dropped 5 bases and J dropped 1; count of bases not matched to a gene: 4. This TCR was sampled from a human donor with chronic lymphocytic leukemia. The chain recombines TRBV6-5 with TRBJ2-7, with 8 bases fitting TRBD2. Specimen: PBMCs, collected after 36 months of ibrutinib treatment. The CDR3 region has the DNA TGTGCCAGCAGTAAAGGACTAGCTTCCTACGAGCAGTACTTC. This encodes CASSKGLASYEQYF.